The 21 T cell receptor beta chains in this list originate from one sample, sequenced in a study of Graves' ophthalmopathy and Graves' hyperthyroidism. Using RNA transcripts, the TCR beta CDR3 regions were amplified. The first-round RT-PCR employed HTBI primers together with the Qiagen OneStep RT-PCR kit. A multiplex PCR was then performed as the second round. One entry per CDR3 protein, called by TCRdb with MiXCR from the multiplex PCR reads. This sample has 600,000 to 700,000 distinct CDR3 sequences, with under 50% found just once. Sample: peripheral blood. These receptors were collected from an adult man with Graves' ophthalmopathy.

This chain joins TRBV13 and TRBJ2-7; D gene ambiguous. The V end was cut by 8 bases, the J end by 5 bases, with 19 bases between. CDR3 size: 14 residues. Germline lookup yields CDR1 PRHDT and CDR2 FYEKMQ (reference sequence). CDR3 region: CASRVSGLLHEQYF. CDR3 DNA sequence: TGTGCCAGCCGGGTATCAGGTTTGCTCCACGAGCAGTACTTC.

The chain has TRBV9 and TRBJ1-2; D is ambiguous. Trimming cost V 0 bases and J 8 bases, with 14 bases left between them. The length of the CDR3 is 14 residues. Germline CDR1 and CDR2: SGDLS and YYNGEE. CDR3: CASSVDPRSYGYTF. CDR3 coding DNA: TGTGCCAGCAGCGTAGACCCCAGGTCTTACGGCTACACCTTC.

This clonotype turned up a few times. The chain couples TRBV4-3 to TRBJ1-3; the match to TRBD1 covers 7 bases. Germline lookup yields CDR1 LGHNA and CDR2 YSLEER. The CDR3 spans 17 residues. The V and J ends lost 3 bases and 6 bases, in that order; junction bases with no gene match: 14. The CDR3: CASSQHRGTFPVNTIYF. The CDR3, as DNA: TGCGCCAGCAGCCAGCACAGGGGAACCTTTCCTGTAAACACCATATATTTT.

This clonotype was observed at least ten times. The gene calls are TRBV2 and TRBJ1-6; D gene unclear. Germline V lookup: CDR1 SNHLY, CDR2 FYNNEI. The CDR3 contains 13 residues. Trimming cost V 6 bases and J 7 bases, with 10 bases left between them. The CDR3 DNA follows: TGTGCCAGCAGCATCGCGGGGAATTCACCCCTCCACTTT. This sequence encodes CASSIAGNSPLHF.

In regard to this clonotype: A much larger clone differs from this one at a single base, so this may be a read error. This chain joins TRBV4-1 and TRBJ1-6; 7 nucleotides line up with TRBD1. Germline CDR1 and CDR2: MGHRA and YSYEKL. This CDR3 has 14 amino acids. The chain's CDR3 is CASNQDRDVPPLHF. Here the CDR3 DNA reads TGCGCCAGCAACCAAGACAGGGATGTTCCACCCCTCCACTTT.

This clonotype was seen repeatedly, ten times or more. This chain connects TRBV6-1 to TRBJ2-7; the D is unclear. The CDR3 has 15 residues. CDR1 is MNHNS and CDR2 is SASEGT in the germline V gene. V was clipped by 1 base and J by 4 bases, with 14 bases between them. The DNA for the CDR3 is TGTGCCAGCAGTGAAGACCCGGGCTTGGGTTACGAGCAGTACTTC. Its translation is CASSEDPGLGYEQYF.

The sample holds a few counts of this clonotype. The chain has TRBV18 and TRBJ2-5, with TRBD1 as a possible D gene (7 bases). CDR3 size: 16 residues. V was pared by 3 bases and J by 4 bases, with 18 bases between. Germline lookup yields CDR1 KGHSH and CDR2 LQKENI. The CDR3 loop is CASSPRGGGRGETQYF. The CDR3 coding sequence is TGTGCCAGCTCACCCCGTGGAGGGGGCCGTGGAGAGACCCAGTACTTC.

This clonotype was seen ten or more times. The rearrangement links TRBV29-1 to TRBJ1-2; a possible D gene is TRBD1 (6 bases). The CDR3 runs to 15 residues. Germline CDR1 and CDR2: SQVTM and ANQGSEA. Between the trimmed V and J ends, which lost 0 bases and 12 bases, there was a span of 23 bases. The CDR3 here is CSVEDLEQGSRVDTF. CDR3 sequence (DNA): TGCAGCGTTGAAGATCTGGAACAGGGCTCCCGGGTCGACACCTTC.

This clonotype was seen a single time. This chain uses TRBV12-3 or TRBV12-4 with TRBJ2-7, with a tentative D call TRBD1 (7 bases). The CDR3 is 12 residues long. The V end was cut by 11 bases, the J end by 5 bases, with 16 bases between. CDR3 DNA: TGTGCCTCCCAGGGACAGCGGGACGAGCAGTACTTC. Encoded protein: CASQGQRDEQYF.

There are a few counts of this clonotype. The genes are TRBV6-5 and TRBJ1-5, with D tentatively TRBD1 (6 bases). V was cut by 6 bases and J by 8 bases, with 14 bases left in between. This CDR3 has 13 amino acids. Germline V lookup: CDR1 MNHEY, CDR2 SVGAGI. The CDR3 bases are TGTGCCAGCAGGTTGACAGGCTTGGAGCCCCAGCATTTT. It specifies CASRLTGLEPQHF.

Only a few counts were recorded for this clonotype. V is TRBV30 and J is TRBJ1-1, with D possibly being TRBD1 (5 bases). Germline V lookup: CDR1 GTSNPN, CDR2 SVGIG (reference sequence). The CDR3 length is 12 residues. V was shortened by 3 bases and J by 7 bases, with 12 bases between the two germline ends. The CDR3 coding sequence is TGTGCCTGGAGACCCGTGACAGATGAAGCTTTCTTT. Translation gives CAWRPVTDEAFF. Supplemented by reference TRBV30 and TRBJ1-1, the full variable domain reads SQTIHQWPATLVQPVGSPLSLECTVEGTSNPNLYWYRQAAGRGLQLLFYSVGIGQISSEVPQNLSASRPQDRQFILSSKKLLLSDSGFYLCAWRPVTDEAFFGQGTRLTVV.

This clonotype was counted a few times. The J gene is TRBJ2-5, the V gene TRBV5-1, with 8 bases fitting TRBD1. The CDR3 covers 16 residues. Germline CDR1 SGHRS, CDR2 YFSETQ. V shed 0 bases, J shed 8 bases, and the junction held 12 bases outside the gene matches. Here the CDR3 DNA reads TGCGCCAGCAGCTTGGGGGACCTGACAGGGGCCCGAACCCAGTACTTC. The encoded protein is CASSLGDLTGARTQYF. Full variable domain (rest looked up from reference TRBV5-1 and TRBJ2-5): KAGVTQTPRYLIKTRGQQVTLSCSPISGHRSVSWYQQTPGQGLQFLFEYFSETQRNKGNFPGRFSGRQFSNSRSEMNVSTLELGDSALYLCASSLGDLTGARTQYFGPGTRLLVL.

The genes are TRBV7-8 and TRBJ2-3, with D perhaps assigned TRBD1 or TRBD2 (6 bases each). Germline V CDR1 and CDR2: SGHVS, FQNEAQ. This CDR3 contains 15 residues. The V gene lost 5 bases and the J gene lost 3 bases, with 15 bases spanning the gap. CDR3 sequence (DNA): TGTGCCAGCAGCGAGATGGGGGGCGGAACAGATACGCAGTATTTT. It specifies CASSEMGGGTDTQYF.

This clonotype was seen a single time. The chain links TRBV7-9 to TRBJ2-1, with 10 bases that match TRBD2. Per the germline V gene, CDR1 is SEHNR and CDR2 is FQNEAQ (reference sequence). The V segment lost 5 bases and the J segment 4 bases; nucleotides outside the gene matches: 5. The CDR3 covers 15 residues. For the CDR3, the DNA is TGTGCCAGCAGCCCCCGGACTAGCGGTTACAATGAGCAGTTCTTC. Protein: CASSPRTSGYNEQFF.

A few counts support this clonotype. The gene calls are TRBV10-3 and TRBJ2-7; perhaps D is TRBD1 or TRBD2 (5 bases each). The ends were cut back, 10 bases at V and 4 bases at J, with 17 bases in the middle. Germline CDR1 and CDR2: ENHRY and SYGVKD. The length of the CDR3 is 13 residues. The CDR3 is CASRGVRAYEQYF. The DNA for the CDR3 is TGTGCCAGCAGAGGGGTCAGGGCATACGAGCAGTACTTC.

The rearrangement joins TRBV29-1 to TRBJ2-5; D is perhaps TRBD1 or TRBD2 (5 bases each). Germline V gene data show CDR1 as SQVTM and CDR2 as ANQGSEA. The ends were cut back, 7 bases at V and 5 bases at J, with 14 bases in the middle. This CDR3 spans 12 amino acids. The DNA for the CDR3 is TGCAGCGCCACACCAGGGACGGAGACCCAGTACTTC. Residues: CSATPGTETQYF.

This clonotype has at least ten counts. The genes are TRBV7-6 and TRBJ2-7, with TRBD1 identical over 11 bases. This CDR3 is built from 15 residues. The ends lost 5 bases at V and 3 bases at J; junction bases unmatched: 6. Per the germline V gene, CDR1 is SGHVS and CDR2 is FNYEAQ. The CDR3 region has the DNA TGTGCCAGCAGCCCAGGGACAGGGGGGGACTACGAGCAGTACTTC. Protein product: CASSPGTGGDYEQYF.

Many counts were recorded for this clonotype. V usage is TRBV20-1 and J usage is TRBJ2-7, with 7 bases identical to TRBD1. J lost 2 bases, V lost 7 bases, and 11 bases had no gene match. The length of the CDR3 is 14 residues. Germline V gene sequence: CDR1 DFQATT, CDR2 SNEGSKA (reference sequence). CDR3 nucleotides: TGCAGTGTGCCAGGGGGACCTGGGACCTACGAGCAGTACTTC. Amino acids: CSVPGGPGTYEQYF.

This clonotype occurred many times. The chain recombines TRBV11-2 with TRBJ2-7, with 7 bases that match TRBD1. The V gene's germline CDR1 is SGHAT and CDR2 FQNNGV. The junction had 7 bases not matched to a gene; V was cut back by 5 bases and J by 3 bases. The CDR3 is 14 residues long. In DNA, the CDR3 is TGTGCCAGCAGCCCCATCAGGGGGAGCTACGAGCAGTACTTC. Protein: CASSPIRGSYEQYF.

This chain links TRBV29-1 with TRBJ2-7; D uncertain. The CDR3 has 9 amino acids. Germline V lookup: CDR1 SQVTM, CDR2 ANQGSEA. V lost 7 bases to trimming and J lost 2 bases, with 3 bases between them. The CDR3: CSGAYEQYF. The CDR3 DNA is TGCAGCGGAGCCTACGAGCAGTACTTC.

This chain uses TRBV28 with TRBJ1-1, with D possibly matching TRBD1 (5 bases). Deletions cut 1 base from V and 7 bases from J, with 7 bases between. Germline loops: CDR1 MDHEN, CDR2 SYDVKM. There are 12 residues in the CDR3. The CDR3 protein is CASSLLGDEAFF. For the CDR3, the DNA is TGTGCCAGCAGTTTATTGGGGGATGAAGCTTTCTTT.